The clone carrying this TCR beta chain was counted at least ten times. What it recognizes is unknown. This record belongs to a study of Graves' ophthalmopathy and Graves' hyperthyroidism. Findings of the study overall: The model flagged ophthalmopathy progression at approximately 66% sensitivity and about 72% specificity.

RNA transcripts provided the template for amplifying TCR beta CDR3 regions. The first-round RT-PCR employed HTBI primers together with the Qiagen OneStep RT-PCR kit. A multiplex PCR was then performed as the second round. Using its own MiXCR run on the multiplex PCR reads, TCRdb lists one record per CDR3 protein. The sample shows 300,000 to 400,000 distinct CDR3 sequences, roughly 16% of them seen only once. CDR1 and CDR2 (germline): SGDLS, YYNGEE. This CDR3 has 15 amino acids. V lost 0 bases and J 8 bases, leaving 12 bases between the germline ends. The sample was peripheral blood. The V gene is TRBV9, the J gene TRBJ1-6, with a weak D call TRBD1 (6 bases). The sequence came from an adult man with Graves' ophthalmopathy. CDR3 nucleotides: TGTGCCAGCAGCGTAGACTCCCGGGGGCATTCACCCCTCCACTTT. This encodes CASSVDSRGHSPLHF.